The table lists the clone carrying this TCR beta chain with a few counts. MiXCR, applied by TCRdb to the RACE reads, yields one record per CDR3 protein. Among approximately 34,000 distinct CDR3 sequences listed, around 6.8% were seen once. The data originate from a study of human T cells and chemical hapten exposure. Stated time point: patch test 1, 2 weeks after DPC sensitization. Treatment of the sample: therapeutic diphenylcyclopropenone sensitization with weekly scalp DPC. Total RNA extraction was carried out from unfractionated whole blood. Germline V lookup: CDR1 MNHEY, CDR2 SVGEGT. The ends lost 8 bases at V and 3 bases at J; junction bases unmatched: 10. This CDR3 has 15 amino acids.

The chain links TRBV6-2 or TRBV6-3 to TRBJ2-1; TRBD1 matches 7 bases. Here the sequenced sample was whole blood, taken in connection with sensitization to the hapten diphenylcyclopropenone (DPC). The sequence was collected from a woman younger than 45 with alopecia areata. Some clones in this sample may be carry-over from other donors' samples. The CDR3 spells CASVPGWDSYNEQFF. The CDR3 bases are TGTGCCAGCGTCCCGGGTTGGGACAGCTACAATGAGCAGTTCTTC.